Below are 16 T cell receptor beta chains sequenced from a single sample in a study of tumor-infiltrating lymphocytes in primary liver carcinoma. Total RNA (about 500 ng) served as template for TCR beta cDNA synthesis primed by a constant-region primer. Construction of TCR beta libraries relied on three successive nested multiplex PCR rounds employing slightly modified ARM-PCR. TRBV1-TRBV30 forward and Cbeta reverse primers drove the first two approximately 11-cycle rounds. TCRdb reprocessed the multiplex PCR reads via MiXCR and lists one record per CDR3 protein. The sample holds tens of thousands of distinct CDR3 sequences; about 65% are singletons and the top ten take roughly 40%. The source material, 20-30 mg of unsorted bulk tissue, was used to co-extract RNA and DNA. Sequenced input: liver tumor tissue from sampling region 4. Subset given: tumor region T4, right-lateral pole. Receptors originate from a man aged 40-55 years with primary liver carcinoma and hepatitis B virus infection.

Of note for this clonotype: This may stem from a read error, because a much larger clone lies one nucleotide away. V usage is TRBV6-1 and J usage is TRBJ2-1; perhaps TRBD2 as D (6 bases). V lost 10 bases, J lost 6 bases, and 19 bases lay in between. Per germline, CDR1 MNHNS and CDR2 SASEGT. The CDR3 sequence is 14 residues long. The CDR3 nucleotides read TGTGCCACCTCGGCGGGGCCGGCCTGCAATGAGCAGTTCTTC. Its protein is CATSAGPACNEQFF.

This clonotype was counted at least ten times. This chain links TRBV6-1 with TRBJ2-1; D not resolved. The CDR3 runs 12 residues. V was trimmed by 1 base and J by 8 bases, leaving 6 bases between them. CDR1 and CDR2 from the germline V gene are MNHNS and SASEGT. The CDR3 reads CASSEVADEQFF. The CDR3 nucleotides read TGTGCCAGCAGTGAAGTGGCCGATGAGCAGTTCTTC.

This clonotype has a single count. A read error may account for a junction end that differs from germline. The V call is TRBV29-1, the J call TRBJ2-1, with TRBD1 matching over 7 bases. The CDR3 consists of 14 residues. Germline V gene lookup returns CDR1 SQVTM and CDR2 ANQGSEA. The CDR3 loop is CGVETGDPYNEQFF. For the CDR3, the DNA is TGCGGCGTTGAAACAGGGGACCCCTACAATGAGCAGTTCTTT.

In regard to this clonotype: At one boundary the junction diverges from the germline segment, which might be a read error. The chain joins TRBV29-1 to TRBJ2-1; 7 nucleotides agree with TRBD2. The V gene's germline CDR1 is SQVTM and CDR2 ANQGSEA. The CDR3 contains 15 residues. The CDR3 is CSVEGLAGAPNEHFF. The DNA for the CDR3 is TGTAGCGTCGAGGGCCTGGCGGGAGCTCCCAATGAGCACTTCTTC.

Many counts were recorded for this clonotype. V and J are TRBV6-2 or TRBV6-3 and TRBJ2-5, with 8 bases that match TRBD2. CDR1 is MNHEY, CDR2 SVGEGT, per germline. The CDR3 consists of 14 residues. Germline trimming cut 7 bases from V and 3 bases from J; bases unmatched to any gene: 7. The CDR3 sequence: CASNLRGAKETQYF. CDR3 sequence (DNA): TGTGCCAGCAACCTGCGGGGGGCTAAAGAGACCCAGTACTTC.

As DNA, the CDR3 is TGTGCCAGCAGCACAGCAGGTTCCGTAACTAAAGCTTTCTTT. Translating gives CASSTAGSVTKAFF. The gene calls are TRBV11-2 and TRBJ1-1, with D unclear. Germline CDR1 SGHAT, CDR2 FQNNGV. The CDR3 length is 14 residues. Trimming took 5 bases from V and 9 from J, leaving 19 bases between them.

In DNA, the CDR3 is TGCGCCAGCAGCCAAGATGGACGGGAGCCAAATGCGCACTTCTTC. Translated, it gives CASSQDGREPNAHFF. The chain has TRBV4-1 and TRBJ2-1; weak D call: TRBD2 (6 bases). The CDR3 runs 15 residues. Germline values: CDR1 MGHRA, CDR2 YSYEKL. The V and J ends lost 0 bases and 16 bases respectively, with 22 bases between them.

This chain joins TRBV4-3 and TRBJ2-3, with 9 positions matching TRBD1. V lost 4 bases to trimming and J lost 3 bases; unmatched junction nucleotides: 5. Germline CDR1 is LGHNA and CDR2 is YSLEER. The CDR3 is 15 amino acids. CDR3 nucleotides: TGCGCCAGCAGCCGCCGACAGGGGGGGACAGATACGCAGTATTTT. Protein: CASSRRQGGTDTQYF.

For this clonotype: Since no conserved phenylalanine or tryptophan closes the CDR3, a read error is the likely cause. The J gene is TRBJ2-7, the V gene TRBV6-1, with TRBD2 as a possible D gene (5 bases). This CDR3 contains 14 residues. CDR1 is MNHNS, CDR2 SASEGT, per germline. The CDR3 coding sequence is TGTGCCATCAGTGAAGCGGCAGACGGCAACGAGCAGTACTTA. Translation: CAISEAADGNEQYL.

Regarding this clonotype: This may stem from a read error, because a much larger clone lies one nucleotide away. The chain recombines TRBV28 with TRBJ2-1, with D unresolved. The CDR3 is 12 amino acids. V lost 10 bases and J 5 bases, leaving 12 bases between the germline ends. Germline V gives CDR1 MDHEN, CDR2 SYDVKM. The CDR3 DNA is TGTGCCAACTCCCAGCTGAACAATGAGCAGTTCTTC. Its translation is CANSQLNNEQFF.

On this clonotype: This may be a read error: a much more frequent sequence differs by one nucleotide. CDR3 nucleotides: TGTGCCAGCAGCTTAGATAAGAGCGGGAGTAGGCAAGAGACCCAGTGCTTC. This codes for CASSLDKSGSRQETQCF. The chain uses TRBV11-2 and TRBJ2-5; 8 nucleotides line up with TRBD2. The germline V gene has CDR1 SGHAT and CDR2 FQNNGV. The CDR3 is 17 residues long.

CDR3 protein: CAINLSGQTSYEQYF. Here the CDR3 DNA reads TGTGCCATCAATTTGTCGGGACAGACCTCCTACGAGCAGTACTTC. The rearrangement uses TRBV10-3 and TRBJ2-7; 7 nucleotides agree with TRBD1. After removal of 7 bases from V and 0 bases from J, the junction contained 9 bases not matched to a gene. The germline V gene encodes CDR1 ENHRY and CDR2 SYGVKD. The CDR3 loop spans 15 amino acids.

Points on this clonotype: No conserved phenylalanine or tryptophan ends this CDR3, so it is likely a read error. The chain recombines TRBV11-1 with TRBJ2-7; TRBD1 aligns across 10 bases. This CDR3 comprises 15 residues. Per germline, CDR1 SGHAT and CDR2 FQDESV (reference sequence). The V segment lost 11 bases and the J segment 3 bases; nucleotides outside the gene matches: 13. The CDR3 spells CAWSYGQGEDYEQYL. CDR3 nucleotides: TGTGCCTGGAGCTACGGACAGGGGGAGGACTACGAGCAGTACCTA.

Remarks on this clonotype: This sequence may be a read error, since a much larger clone differs from it by one base. The chain employs TRBV6-1 and TRBJ2-3; TRBD2 agrees at 7 bases. Germline V gene lookup returns CDR1 MNHNS and CDR2 SASEGT. The CDR3 sequence is 16 residues long. V dropped 6 bases and J dropped 2; count of bases not matched to a gene: 11. CDR3 sequence (DNA): TGTGCCAGCAGACAATTAGCGGGTTTAACCACAGATACGCAGTATTTT. It encodes CASRQLAGLTTDTQYF.

This clonotype is medium-sized in the sample. This sequence joins TRBV11-2 and TRBJ2-2; 8 bases match TRBD1. Germline CDR1 SGHAT, CDR2 FQNNGV. There are 15 residues in the CDR3. The J segment lost 8 bases and the V segment lost 6 bases, leaving 11 bases of the junction unmatched. The CDR3 here is CASRLNDRGAGELFF. Written as DNA, the CDR3 is TGTGCCAGCAGATTAAACGACAGGGGTGCTGGGGAGCTGTTTTTT. Together with reference TRBV11-2 and TRBJ2-2, the CDR3 gives the full variable domain: EAGVAQSPRYKIIEKRQSVAFWCNPISGHATLYWYQQILGQGPKLLIQFQNNGVVDDSQLPKDRFSAERLKGVDSTLKIQPAKLEDSAVYLCASRLNDRGAGELFFGEGSRLTVL.

With regard to this clonotype: With a much larger clone just one base away, this may be a read error. In this CDR3 the conserved last residue, phenylalanine or tryptophan, is missing, so a read error is likely. The chain combines TRBV11-2 with TRBJ2-3, with D perhaps TRBD2 (5 bases). Deletions cut 3 bases from V and 4 bases from J, with 11 bases between. Looked up from germline, CDR1 is SGHAT and CDR2 is FQNNGV. CDR3 length: 14 amino acids. CDR3 amino acids: CASSFRDSADTQYC. CDR3 bases: TGTGCCAGCAGCTTTCGGGATAGCGCAGATACGCAGTATTGT.